The 9 T cell receptor beta chains below come from one sample, sequenced in a study of HIV-infected patients and healthy controls. TCRdb fed the 5' RACE reads into MiXCR, producing one record per CDR3 protein. The data hold approximately 67,000 distinct CDR3 sequences, with roughly 16% observed a single time. What was sequenced was CD4+ T cells from blood. These receptor sequences come from a human donor in good health.

This clonotype was counted a few times. The chain links TRBV20-1 to TRBJ2-7; unclear D gene. The CDR3 sequence is 13 residues long. CDR1 and CDR2 from the germline V gene are DFQATT and SNEGSKA (reference sequence). V lost 2 bases and J lost 2, with 10 bases in between. CDR3 protein: CSARPGGTYEQYF. CDR3 nucleotide sequence: TGCAGTGCTAGACCCGGCGGAACCTACGAGCAGTACTTC.

This clonotype was seen a handful of times. V gene TRBV28 combines with J gene TRBJ1-1; D not certain. The V end was cut by 7 bases, the J end by 8 bases, with 14 bases between. Germline V gene sequence: CDR1 MDHEN, CDR2 SYDVKM. This CDR3 spans 12 amino acids. CDR3 bases: TGTGCCAGCATGACCGGGGAGTCGGAAGCTTTCTTT. It translates to CASMTGESEAFF. Full variable domain (missing parts from reference TRBV28 and TRBJ1-1): DVKVTQSSRYLVKRTGEKVFLECVQDMDHENMFWYRQDPGLGLRLIYFSYDVKMKEKGDIPEGYSVSREKKERFSLILESASTNQTSMYLCASMTGESEAFFGQGTRLTVV.

This chain uses TRBV12-3 or TRBV12-4 with TRBJ2-5; D is ambiguous. V gave up 8 bases and J gave up 7 bases, with 17 bases separating them. The CDR3 is 13 residues long. The CDR3 sequence is CASGEYGSGTQYF. CDR3 bases: TGTGCCAGCGGCGAGTATGGGTCGGGGACCCAGTACTTC.

This clonotype was seen at least ten times. The chain is built from TRBV18 and TRBJ1-3; D gene ambiguous. The V gene lost 3 bases and the J gene lost 0 bases, with 9 bases spanning the gap. This CDR3 has 15 residues. Germline V gene lookup returns CDR1 KGHSH and CDR2 LQKENI. CDR3 DNA sequence: TGTGCCAGCTCACCCCACGATAGCTCTGGAAACACCATATATTTT. It yields the protein CASSPHDSSGNTIYF.

The chain employs TRBV7-9 and TRBJ2-3; 7 positions agree with TRBD1. The J segment lost 6 bases and the V segment lost 5 bases, leaving 11 bases of the junction unmatched. The CDR3 has 15 residues. The V gene's germline CDR1 is SEHNR and CDR2 FQNEAQ (reference sequence). The CDR3 bases are TGTGCCAGCAGCCAGCCTGACAGGGCCAGGGATACGCAGTATTTT. It yields the protein CASSQPDRARDTQYF. Looking up the rest from reference TRBV7-9 and TRBJ2-3 gives the full variable domain: DTGVSQNPRHKITKRGQNVTFRCDPISEHNRLYWYRQTLGQGPEFLTYFQNEAQLEKSRLLSDRFSAERPKGSFSTLEIQRTEQGDSAMYLCASSQPDRARDTQYFGPGTRLTVL.

V and J are TRBV29-1 and TRBJ2-6, with TRBD1 matching over 7 bases. Germline V lookup: CDR1 SQVTM, CDR2 ANQGSEA. The CDR3 covers 16 residues. J was trimmed by 0 bases and V by 4 bases; bases with no gene match: 6. CDR3 amino acids: CSVGGQAGSGANVLTF. In nucleotides, the CDR3 is TGCAGCGTTGGTGGACAGGCCGGCTCTGGGGCCAACGTCCTGACTTTC.

J is TRBJ1-6 and V is TRBV19; 10 bases match TRBD1. This CDR3 contains 15 residues. V was pared by 5 bases and J by 10 bases, with 8 bases of the junction left unmatched. The germline V gene encodes CDR1 LNHDA and CDR2 SQIVND (reference sequence). CDR3 loop: CASSVPGQGKSPLHF. The CDR3, as DNA: TGTGCCAGTAGTGTACCGGGACAGGGGAAATCACCCCTCCACTTT.

This clonotype came up many times. The rearrangement uses TRBV20-1 and TRBJ1-6; D is unclear. Germline CDR1 DFQATT, CDR2 SNEGSKA (reference sequence). The CDR3 is made up of 14 amino acids. Trimming took off 3 bases at V and 5 bases at J, with 11 bases between the two ends. CDR3 nucleotides: TGCAGTGCTAGCGGCAGGTTGAATAATTCACCCCTCCACTTT. The encoded protein is CSASGRLNNSPLHF.

The rearrangement joins TRBV4-3 to TRBJ2-7; D remains ambiguous. Trimming removed 2 bases at V and 0 bases at J, with 11 bases between. The CDR3 runs to 15 residues. The V gene's germline CDR1 is LGHNA and CDR2 YSLEER. CDR3 sequence (DNA): TGCGCCAGCAGCCAAACCGGATCGAGCTCCTACGAGCAGTACTTC. This gives the protein CASSQTGSSSYEQYF.